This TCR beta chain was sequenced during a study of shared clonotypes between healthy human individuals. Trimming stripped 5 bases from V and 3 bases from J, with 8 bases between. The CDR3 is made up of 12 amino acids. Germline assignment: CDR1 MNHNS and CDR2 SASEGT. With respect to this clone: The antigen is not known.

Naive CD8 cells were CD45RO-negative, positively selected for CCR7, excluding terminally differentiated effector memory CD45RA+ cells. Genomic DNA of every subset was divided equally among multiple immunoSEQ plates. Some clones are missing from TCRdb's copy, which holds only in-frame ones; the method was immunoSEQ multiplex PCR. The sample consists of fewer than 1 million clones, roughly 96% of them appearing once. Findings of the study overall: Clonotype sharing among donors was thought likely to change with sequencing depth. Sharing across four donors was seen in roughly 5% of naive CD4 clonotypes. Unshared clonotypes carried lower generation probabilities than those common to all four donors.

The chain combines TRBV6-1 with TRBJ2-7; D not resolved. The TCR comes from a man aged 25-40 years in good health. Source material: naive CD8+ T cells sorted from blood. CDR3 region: CASSTRVYEQYF. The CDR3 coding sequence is TGTGCCAGCAGTACACGGGTCTACGAGCAGTACTTC.